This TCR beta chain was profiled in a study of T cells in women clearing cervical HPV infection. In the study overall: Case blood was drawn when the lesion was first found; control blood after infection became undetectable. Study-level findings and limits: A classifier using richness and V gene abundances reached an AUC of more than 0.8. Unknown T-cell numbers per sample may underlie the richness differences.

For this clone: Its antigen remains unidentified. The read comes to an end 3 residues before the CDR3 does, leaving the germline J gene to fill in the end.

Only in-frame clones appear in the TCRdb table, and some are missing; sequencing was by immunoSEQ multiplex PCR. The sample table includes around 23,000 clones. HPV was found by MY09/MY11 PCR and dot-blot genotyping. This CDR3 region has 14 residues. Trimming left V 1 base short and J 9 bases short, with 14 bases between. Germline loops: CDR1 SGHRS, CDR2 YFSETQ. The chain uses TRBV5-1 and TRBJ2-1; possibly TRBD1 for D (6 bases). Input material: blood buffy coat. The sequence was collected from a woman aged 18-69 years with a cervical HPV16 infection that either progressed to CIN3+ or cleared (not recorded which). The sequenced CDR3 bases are TGCGCCAGCAGCTTGTACAGGGCTAGGGGTGAG. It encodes CASSLYRARGE. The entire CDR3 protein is CASSLYRARGEQFF.